Below are 19 T cell receptor beta chains sequenced from a single sample in a study of lymphopenia after photon versus proton radiotherapy (dated by TCRdb to about 2019). The library was prepared using the immunoSEQ multiplex PCR assay. Held by TCRdb, this immuneACCESS table contains in-frame sequences only and omits some clones. Under half of the omission traces to an unresolved V gene where checked; the cause of the rest is unknown. In all, the sample holds tens of thousands of clones, and 65% to 90% of those were seen once. The ten largest make up roughly 2.3% of the sample. This material consisted of peripheral blood, taken from a patient treated with photon-based radiotherapy. These TCRs come from a man aged 35-49 years with gastric cancer.

The V call is TRBV5-8, the J call TRBJ1-5; D gene uncertain. The CDR3 length is 12 residues. V was pared by 2 bases and J by 7 bases, with 7 bases between. In germline, CDR1 is SGHTS, CDR2 YDEGEE. The DNA for the CDR3 is TGTGCCAGCAGCTTAAGTCTCCAGCCCCAGCATTTT. Translated, it gives CASSLSLQPQHF.

The chain uses TRBV10-3 and TRBJ1-3; D not resolved. CDR1 and CDR2 (germline): ENHRY, SYGVKD. CDR3 length equals 13 residues. Trimming stripped 4 bases from V and 2 bases from J, with 6 bases between. This chain's CDR3 is CAISGPAGNTIYF. The CDR3 region has the DNA TGTGCCATCAGTGGCCCGGCTGGAAACACCATATATTTT.

This sequence joins TRBV28 and TRBJ2-7; D might be TRBD2 (5 bases). Germline assignment: CDR1 MDHEN and CDR2 SYDVKM. The CDR3 covers 19 residues. V was cut by 5 bases and J by 0 bases, with 26 bases left in between. CDR3 sequence reads: CASSRSRLHRRRSSYEQYF. As DNA, the CDR3 is TGTGCCAGCAGTCGATCACGTTTGCACCGAAGGAGGAGCTCCTACGAGCAGTACTTC. The full variable domain, rest sourced from reference TRBV28 and TRBJ2-7, is DVKVTQSSRYLVKRTGEKVFLECVQDMDHENMFWYRQDPGLGLRLIYFSYDVKMKEKGDIPEGYSVSREKKERFSLILESASTNQTSMYLCASSRSRLHRRRSSYEQYFGPGTRLTVT.

V usage is TRBV5-1 and J usage is TRBJ2-3; 7 nucleotides match TRBD2. CDR3 length equals 15 residues. V dropped 1 base and J dropped 5; count of bases not matched to a gene: 7. CDR1 SGHRS and CDR2 YFSETQ come from the germline V gene. The CDR3 nucleotides are TGCGCCAGCAGCTTGCCCGGGGGGATCGGAGATACGCAGTATTTT. It is translated as CASSLPGGIGDTQYF.

This rearrangement joins TRBV6-5 to TRBJ2-2, with 10 bases matching TRBD2. CDR3 length: 14 amino acids. Germline assignment: CDR1 MNHEY and CDR2 SVGAGI. V lost 6 bases and J lost 7; bases outside the gene matches: 5. The CDR3 DNA is TGTGCCAGCAGAGCGGGGGGGCCGGTCGGGGAGCTGTTTTTT. Translating gives CASRAGGPVGELFF.

CDR3 nucleotide sequence: TGCAGCGTACGACTAGTAGAGACCCAGTACTTC. Its protein is CSVRLVETQYF. This sequence joins TRBV29-1 and TRBJ2-5, with a possible D match to TRBD2 (6 bases). Trimming cost V 6 bases and J 4 bases, with 9 bases left between them. In germline, CDR1 is SQVTM, CDR2 ANQGSEA. The CDR3 is 11 amino acids. Variable domain in full (rest from reference TRBV29-1 and TRBJ2-5): SAVISQKPSRDICQRGTSLTIQCQVDSQVTMMFWYRQQPGQSLTLIATANQGSEATYESGFVIDKFPISRPNLTFSTLTVSNMSPEDSSIYLCSVRLVETQYFGPGTRLLVL.

Only one count was recorded for this clone. This rearrangement joins TRBV5-4 to TRBJ1-4; D possibly corresponds to TRBD1 (6 bases). The germline gives CDR1 SGHNT, CDR2 YYREEE (reference sequence). Trimming removed 4 bases from V and 0 bases from J, with 10 bases in between. The length of the CDR3 is 15 residues. CDR3 protein: CASSIKGATNEKLFF. As DNA, the CDR3 is TGTGCCAGCAGCATCAAGGGGGCAACTAATGAAAAACTGTTTTTT.

This chain joins TRBV15 and TRBJ2-3, with 7 nucleotides matching TRBD2. The V gene's germline CDR1 is LNHNV and CDR2 YYDKDF (reference sequence). The CDR3 has 16 amino acids. Trimming cost V 5 bases and J 5 bases; bases outside gene matches: 13. The CDR3 bases are TGTGCCACCAGCCCCCCCGGCAGCGGGGTGGGAGATACGCAGTATTTT. Amino acid sequence: CATSPPGSGVGDTQYF.

The chain links TRBV7-7 to TRBJ2-1; D is ambiguous. This CDR3 has 18 residues. Germline lookup yields CDR1 SSHAT and CDR2 FNYEAQ (reference sequence). The V and J ends lost 3 bases and 3 bases respectively, with 21 bases between them. The CDR3 sequence: CASSFPSRSQLFYNEQFF. The DNA of the CDR3 is TGTGCCAGCAGCTTCCCCTCCAGGTCCCAGTTGTTCTACAATGAGCAGTTCTTC.

The chain employs TRBV18 and TRBJ2-2; no reliable D call. V was pared by 5 bases and J by 1 base, with 8 bases between. Germline CDR1 KGHSH, CDR2 LQKENI. This CDR3 contains 14 residues. The CDR3 nucleotides are TGTGCCAGCTCAGAATTTAGGAACACCGGGGAGCTGTTTTTT. It yields the protein CASSEFRNTGELFF.

The genes are TRBV10-3 and TRBJ2-3; 8 bases are shared with TRBD1. Germline CDR1 reads ENHRY; CDR2 reads SYGVKD. J lost 1 base, V lost 5 bases, and 2 bases had no gene match. This CDR3 comprises 14 residues. The CDR3 DNA reads TGTGCCATCAGTCCGGGACAGGGCACAGATACGCAGTATTTT. Protein sequence: CAISPGQGTDTQYF.

The chain employs TRBV6-5 and TRBJ2-3, with D possibly being TRBD1 (5 bases). CDR3 length: 14 residues. Germline lookup yields CDR1 MNHEY and CDR2 SVGAGI. V gave up 5 bases and J gave up 1 base, with 10 bases separating them. The CDR3 region has the DNA TGTGCCAGCAGTCCCCAAGGGGGCACAGATACGCAGTATTTT. The encoded protein is CASSPQGGTDTQYF.

The chain links TRBV7-9 to TRBJ2-3; tentatively, D is TRBD2 (6 bases). Trimming took off 4 bases at V and 2 bases at J, with 13 bases between the two ends. The CDR3 sequence is 15 residues long. Germline values: CDR1 SEHNR, CDR2 FQNEAQ (reference sequence). The CDR3 reads CASSSRGGPTDTQYF. The CDR3 bases are TGTGCCAGCAGCTCGCGGGGCGGGCCCACAGATACGCAGTATTTT.

This clone has just one count. The chain has TRBV29-1 and TRBJ2-7; no clear D gene. The V gene's germline CDR1 is SQVTM and CDR2 ANQGSEA. Trimming stripped 1 base from V and 3 bases from J, with 4 bases between. The CDR3 has 11 amino acids. DNA for the CDR3: TGCAGCGTTGAAGGGAACTACGAGCAGTACTTC. The encoded protein is CSVEGNYEQYF.

V usage is TRBV29-1 and J usage is TRBJ1-4; D unresolved. There are 11 residues in the CDR3. Germline CDR1 reads SQVTM; CDR2 reads ANQGSEA. V lost 6 bases and J lost 4, with 6 bases in between. The CDR3 bases are TGCAGCGTCTTCATTAATGAAAAACTGTTTTTT. Its translation is CSVFINEKLFF.

This chain links TRBV7-2 with TRBJ2-2; 10 nucleotides match TRBD2. The CDR3 spans 16 residues. The V segment lost 6 bases and the J segment 6 bases; nucleotides outside the gene matches: 10. Germline V gives CDR1 SGHTA, CDR2 FQGNSA. DNA of the CDR3: TGTGCCAGCAGAGGGCTAGCGGGGGTCCGGTCCGGGGAGCTGTTTTTT. The encoded protein is CASRGLAGVRSGELFF.

The gene calls are TRBV5-5 and TRBJ2-5; D tentatively fits TRBD1 or TRBD2 (5 bases each). The CDR3 has 13 residues. Germline CDR1 reads SGHKS; CDR2 reads YYEKEE (reference sequence). Trimming removed 3 bases from V and 4 bases from J, with 10 bases in between. The CDR3 loop reads CASSSLGGETQYF. The CDR3 nucleotides are TGTGCCAGCAGCTCCCTTGGGGGAGAGACCCAGTACTTC.

V and J are TRBV5-6 and TRBJ1-1; maybe TRBD1 (5 bases). Germline V lookup: CDR1 SGHDT, CDR2 YYEEEE. V gave up 2 bases and J gave up 3 bases, with 11 bases separating them. The CDR3 covers 14 residues. CDR3 coding DNA: TGTGCCAGCAGCTTAGGGAGGGGAGACACTGAAGCTTTCTTT. Translation gives CASSLGRGDTEAFF.

This chain joins TRBV6-6 and TRBJ1-1, with a possible D match to TRBD1 (5 bases). The V gene's germline CDR1 is MNHNY and CDR2 SVGAGI (reference sequence). This CDR3 region has 15 residues. Between the trimmed V and J ends, which lost 3 bases and 1 base, there was a span of 12 bases. For the CDR3, the DNA is TGTGCCAGCAGTTATAGGGGAGGACCGAACACTGAAGCTTTCTTT. It encodes CASSYRGGPNTEAFF.